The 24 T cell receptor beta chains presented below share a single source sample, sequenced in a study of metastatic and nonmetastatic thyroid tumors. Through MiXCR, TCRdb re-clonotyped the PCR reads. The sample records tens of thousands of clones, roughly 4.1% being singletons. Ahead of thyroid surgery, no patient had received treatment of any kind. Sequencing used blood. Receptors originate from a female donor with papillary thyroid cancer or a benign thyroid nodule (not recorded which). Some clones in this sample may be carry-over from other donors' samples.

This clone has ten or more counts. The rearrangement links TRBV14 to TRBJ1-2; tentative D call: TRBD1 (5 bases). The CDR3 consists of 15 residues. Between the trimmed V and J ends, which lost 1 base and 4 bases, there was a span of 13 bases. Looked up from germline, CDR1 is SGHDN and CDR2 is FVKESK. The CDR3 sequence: CASSQVAQVGYGYTF. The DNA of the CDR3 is TGTGCCAGCAGCCAAGTAGCACAGGTGGGCTATGGCTACACCTTC.

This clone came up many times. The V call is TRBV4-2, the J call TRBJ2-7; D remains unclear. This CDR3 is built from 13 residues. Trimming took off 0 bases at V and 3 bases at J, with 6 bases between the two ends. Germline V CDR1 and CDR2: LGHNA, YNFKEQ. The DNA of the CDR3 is TGTGCCAGCAGCCAAGAGGTGGACTACGAGCAGTACTTC. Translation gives CASSQEVDYEQYF.

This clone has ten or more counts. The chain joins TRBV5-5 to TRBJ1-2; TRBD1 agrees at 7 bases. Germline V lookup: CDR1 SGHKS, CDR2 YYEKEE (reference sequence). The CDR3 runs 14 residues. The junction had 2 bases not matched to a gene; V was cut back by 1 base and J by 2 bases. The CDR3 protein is CASSLQTGNYGYTF. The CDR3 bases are TGTGCCAGCAGCTTGCAGACAGGGAACTATGGCTACACCTTC. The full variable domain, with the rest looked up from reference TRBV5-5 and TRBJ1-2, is DAGVTQSPTHLIKTRGQQVTLRCSPISGHKSVSWYQQVLGQGPQFIFQYYEKEERGRGNFPDRFSARQFPNYSSELNVNALLLGDSALYLCASSLQTGNYGYTFGSGTRLTVV.

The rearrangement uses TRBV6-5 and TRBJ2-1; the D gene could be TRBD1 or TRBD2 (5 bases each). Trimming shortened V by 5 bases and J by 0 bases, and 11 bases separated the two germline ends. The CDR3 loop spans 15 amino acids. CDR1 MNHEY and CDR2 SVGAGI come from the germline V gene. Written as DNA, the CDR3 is TGTGCCAGCAGTAACGGGGACGGCTCCTACAATGAGCAGTTCTTC. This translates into CASSNGDGSYNEQFF.

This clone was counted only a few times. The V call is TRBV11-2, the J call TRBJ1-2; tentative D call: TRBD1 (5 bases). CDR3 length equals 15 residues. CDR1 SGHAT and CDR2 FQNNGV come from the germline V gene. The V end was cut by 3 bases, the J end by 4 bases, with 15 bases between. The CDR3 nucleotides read TGTGCCAGCAGCTTCCGAGGGGTTATTACCTATGGCTACACCTTC. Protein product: CASSFRGVITYGYTF. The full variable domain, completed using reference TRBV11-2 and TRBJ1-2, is EAGVAQSPRYKIIEKRQSVAFWCNPISGHATLYWYQQILGQGPKLLIQFQNNGVVDDSQLPKDRFSAERLKGVDSTLKIQPAKLEDSAVYLCASSFRGVITYGYTFGSGTRLTVV.

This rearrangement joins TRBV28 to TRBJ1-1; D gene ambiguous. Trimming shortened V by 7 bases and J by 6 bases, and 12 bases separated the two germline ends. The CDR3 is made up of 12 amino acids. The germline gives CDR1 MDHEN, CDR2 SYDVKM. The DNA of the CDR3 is TGTGCCAGCATCCCACGGGTGGCTGAAGCTTTCTTT. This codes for CASIPRVAEAFF.

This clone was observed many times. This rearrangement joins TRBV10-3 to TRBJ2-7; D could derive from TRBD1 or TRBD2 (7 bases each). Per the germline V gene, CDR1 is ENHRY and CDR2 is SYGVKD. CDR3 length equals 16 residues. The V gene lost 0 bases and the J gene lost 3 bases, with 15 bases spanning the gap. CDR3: CAISESGGGADYEQYF. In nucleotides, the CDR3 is TGTGCCATCAGTGAGTCGGGAGGGGGCGCTGACTACGAGCAGTACTTC.

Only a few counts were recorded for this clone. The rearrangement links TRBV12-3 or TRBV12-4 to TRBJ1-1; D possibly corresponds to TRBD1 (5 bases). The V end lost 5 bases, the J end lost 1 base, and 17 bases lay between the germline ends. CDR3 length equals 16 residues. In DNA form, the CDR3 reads TGTGCCAGCAGTGCATTCAGGGCTGGGGGGAACACTGAAGCTTTCTTT. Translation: CASSAFRAGGNTEAFF.

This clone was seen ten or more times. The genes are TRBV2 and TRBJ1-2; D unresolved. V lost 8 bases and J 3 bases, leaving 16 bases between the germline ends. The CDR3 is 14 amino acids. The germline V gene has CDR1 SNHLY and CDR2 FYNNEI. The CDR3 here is CASGRRSGDYGYTF. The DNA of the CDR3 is TGTGCCAGCGGAAGACGGTCGGGAGACTATGGCTACACCTTC.

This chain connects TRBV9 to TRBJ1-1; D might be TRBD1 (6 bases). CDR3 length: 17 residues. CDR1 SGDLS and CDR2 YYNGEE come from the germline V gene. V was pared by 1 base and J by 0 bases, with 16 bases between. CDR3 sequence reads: CASSVSPRTAMNTEAFF. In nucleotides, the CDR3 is TGTGCCAGCAGCGTAAGCCCTAGGACAGCGATGAACACTGAAGCTTTCTTT.

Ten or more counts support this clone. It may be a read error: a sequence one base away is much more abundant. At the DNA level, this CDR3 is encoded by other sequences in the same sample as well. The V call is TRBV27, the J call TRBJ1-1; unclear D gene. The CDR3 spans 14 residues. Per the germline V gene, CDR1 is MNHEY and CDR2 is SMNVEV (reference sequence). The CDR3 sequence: CASSLVDWRTEAFF. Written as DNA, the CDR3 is TGTGCCAGCAGTTTAGTCGATTGGAGGACTGAAGCCTTCTTT.

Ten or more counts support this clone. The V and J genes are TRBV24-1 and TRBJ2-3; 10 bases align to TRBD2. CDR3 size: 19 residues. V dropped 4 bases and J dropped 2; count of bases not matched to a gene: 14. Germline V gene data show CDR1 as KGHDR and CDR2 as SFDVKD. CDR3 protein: CATSDKLAGLHKLTDTQYF. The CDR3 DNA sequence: TGTGCCACCAGTGACAAACTAGCGGGGCTCCATAAGCTCACAGATACGCAGTATTTT.

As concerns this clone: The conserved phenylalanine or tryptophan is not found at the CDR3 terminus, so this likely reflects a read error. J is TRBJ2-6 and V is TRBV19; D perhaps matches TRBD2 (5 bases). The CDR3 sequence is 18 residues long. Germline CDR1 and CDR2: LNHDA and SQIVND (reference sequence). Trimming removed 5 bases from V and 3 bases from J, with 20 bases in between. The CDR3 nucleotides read TGTGCCAGTAGTCCCAGAGGGTGGGATCCCTATGGGGCCAACGTCCTGACTCTC. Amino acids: CASSPRGWDPYGANVLTL.

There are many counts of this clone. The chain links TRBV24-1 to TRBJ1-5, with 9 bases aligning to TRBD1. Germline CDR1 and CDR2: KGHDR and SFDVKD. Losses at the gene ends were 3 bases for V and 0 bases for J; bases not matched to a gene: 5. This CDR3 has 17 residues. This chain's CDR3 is CATSDAGTGFSNQPQHF. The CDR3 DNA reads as TGTGCCACCAGTGATGCCGGGACAGGGTTTAGCAATCAGCCCCAGCATTTT.

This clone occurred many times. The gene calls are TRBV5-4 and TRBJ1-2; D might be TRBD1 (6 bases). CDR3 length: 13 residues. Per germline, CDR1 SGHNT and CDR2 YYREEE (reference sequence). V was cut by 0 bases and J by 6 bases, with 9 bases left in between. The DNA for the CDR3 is TGTGCCAGCAGCTTGGTCACAGGGAATGGCTACACCTTC. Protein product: CASSLVTGNGYTF.

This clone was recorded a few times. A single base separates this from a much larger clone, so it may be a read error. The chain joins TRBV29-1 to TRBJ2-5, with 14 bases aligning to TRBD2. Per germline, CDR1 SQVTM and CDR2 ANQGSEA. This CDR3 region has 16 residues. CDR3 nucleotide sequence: TGCATCGTTGGGACTAGCGGGAGATGGGGTAGAGAGACCCAGTACTTC. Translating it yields CIVGTSGRWGRETQYF.

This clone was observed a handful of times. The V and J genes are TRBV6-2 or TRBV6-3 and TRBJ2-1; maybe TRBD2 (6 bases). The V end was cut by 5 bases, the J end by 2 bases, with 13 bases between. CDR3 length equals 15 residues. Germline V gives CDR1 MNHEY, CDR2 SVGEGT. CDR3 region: CASSGDFNPYNEQFF. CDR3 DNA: TGTGCCAGCAGTGGGGACTTTAATCCCTACAATGAGCAGTTCTTC.

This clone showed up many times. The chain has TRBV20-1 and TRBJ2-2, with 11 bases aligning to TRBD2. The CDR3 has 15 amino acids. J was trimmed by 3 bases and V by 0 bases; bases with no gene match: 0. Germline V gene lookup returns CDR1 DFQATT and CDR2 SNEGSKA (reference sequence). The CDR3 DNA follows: TGCAGTGCTAGAGAGACTAGCGGGGACACCGGGGAGCTGTTTTTT. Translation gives CSARETSGDTGELFF.

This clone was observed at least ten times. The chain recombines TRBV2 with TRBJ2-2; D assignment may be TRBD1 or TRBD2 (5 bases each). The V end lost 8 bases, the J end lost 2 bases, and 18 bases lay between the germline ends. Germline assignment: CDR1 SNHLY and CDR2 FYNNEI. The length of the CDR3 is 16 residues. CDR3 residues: CASRSGTPANTGELFF. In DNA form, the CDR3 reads TGTGCCAGCCGTTCCGGGACCCCAGCTAACACCGGGGAGCTGTTTTTT.

DNA for the CDR3: TGTGCCACCAGCAGTTACGCGACTAGCGGGAGAGGTGAGCAGTACTTC. Translation gives CATSSYATSGRGEQYF. V is TRBV15 and J is TRBJ2-7, with TRBD2 matching 12 bases. The length of the CDR3 is 16 residues. Germline V lookup: CDR1 LNHNV, CDR2 YYDKDF (reference sequence). Losses at the gene ends were 3 bases for V and 7 bases for J; bases not matched to a gene: 10. The variable domain in full, with the rest retrieved from reference TRBV15 and TRBJ2-7, is DAMVIQNPRYQVTQFGKPVTLSCSQTLNHNVMYWYQQKSSQAPKLLFHYYDKDFNNEADTPDNFQSRRPNTSFCFLDIRSPGLGDTAMYLCATSSYATSGRGEQYFGPGTRLTVT.

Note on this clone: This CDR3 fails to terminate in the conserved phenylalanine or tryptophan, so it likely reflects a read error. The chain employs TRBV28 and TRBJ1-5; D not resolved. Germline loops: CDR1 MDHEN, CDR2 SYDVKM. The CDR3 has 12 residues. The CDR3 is CASTLSYQPQHC. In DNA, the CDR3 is TGTGCCAGCACCTTGAGCTATCAGCCTCAGCATTGT.

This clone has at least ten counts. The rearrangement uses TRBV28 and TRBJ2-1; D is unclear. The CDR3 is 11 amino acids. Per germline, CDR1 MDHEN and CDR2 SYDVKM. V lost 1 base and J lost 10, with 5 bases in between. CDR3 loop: CASSLLEEQFF. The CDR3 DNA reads TGTGCCAGCAGTTTATTAGAGGAGCAGTTCTTC.

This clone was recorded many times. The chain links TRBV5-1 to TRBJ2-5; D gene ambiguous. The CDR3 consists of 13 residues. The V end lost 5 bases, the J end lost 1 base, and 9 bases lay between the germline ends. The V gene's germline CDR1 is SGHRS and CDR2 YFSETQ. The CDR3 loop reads CASRPFVQETQYF. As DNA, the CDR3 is TGCGCCAGCAGACCGTTTGTCCAAGAGACCCAGTACTTC.

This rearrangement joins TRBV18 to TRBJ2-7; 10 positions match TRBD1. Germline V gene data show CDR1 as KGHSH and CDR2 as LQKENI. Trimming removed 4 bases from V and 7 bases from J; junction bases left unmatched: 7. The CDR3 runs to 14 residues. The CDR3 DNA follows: TGTGCCAGCTCACGAGGGACAGGGGTTTTGGAGCAGTACTTC. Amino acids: CASSRGTGVLEQYF.